One and the same sample provided the 25 T cell receptor beta chains below, sequenced in a study of blood T cells in healthy people across ages. A J-beta primer mix and a sample-barcoded 5' primer were used in a second PCR of about 6 to 12 cycles. Each CDR3 protein is one row after TCRdb ran MiXCR on the 5' RACE reads. The sample records 700,000 to 850,000 distinct CDR3 sequences, roughly 35% being singletons. The specimen was blood. The receptors here all came from a man in his late teens or twenties in good health.

This clonotype was seen a handful of times. This chain joins TRBV6-1 and TRBJ2-7; D is ambiguous. Looked up from germline, CDR1 is MNHNS and CDR2 is SASEGT. This CDR3 has 12 amino acids. V was clipped by 8 bases and J by 3 bases, with 11 bases between them. This chain's CDR3 is CASDQNNYEQYF. DNA for the CDR3: TGTGCCAGCGATCAAAATAACTACGAGCAGTACTTC.

This clonotype was observed a few times. The chain uses TRBV2 and TRBJ1-4; D is perhaps TRBD1 (5 bases). The CDR3 covers 15 residues. CDR1 SNHLY and CDR2 FYNNEI come from the germline V gene. V was cut by 2 bases and J by 7 bases, with 14 bases left in between. The CDR3 loop reads CASSESRQGGEKLFF. DNA for the CDR3: TGTGCCAGCAGTGAATCCCGCCAGGGTGGTGAAAAACTGTTTTTT.

The chain has TRBV7-9 and TRBJ1-1, with D unclear. V gave up 4 bases and J gave up 1 base, with 7 bases separating them. There are 13 residues in the CDR3. From germline, CDR1 is SEHNR and CDR2 FQNEAQ (reference sequence). In DNA, the CDR3 is TGTGCCAGCAGCTCGGCGGGGAACACTGAAGCTTTCTTT. Its translation: CASSSAGNTEAFF.

This clonotype was detected a few times. This rearrangement joins TRBV20-1 to TRBJ2-1, with D perhaps given as TRBD1 or TRBD2 (5 bases each). The ends were cut back, 0 bases at V and 2 bases at J, with 11 bases in the middle. CDR3 size: 15 residues. Per germline, CDR1 DFQATT and CDR2 SNEGSKA (reference sequence). CDR3 DNA: TGCAGTGCTAGAGACCGGGACCGAGCCTACAATGAGCAGTTCTTC. Translated: CSARDRDRAYNEQFF.

This chain joins TRBV6-1 and TRBJ1-2; D remains ambiguous. CDR1 is MNHNS, CDR2 SASEGT, per germline. V gave up 6 bases and J gave up 8 bases, with 22 bases separating them. The CDR3 is 15 amino acids. As DNA, the CDR3 is TGTGCCAGCAGGGGCCAATCCAACCCTCTTGACGGCTACACCTTC. Translated: CASRGQSNPLDGYTF.

Written as DNA, the CDR3 is TGCAGTGCTAGAGATTTGGACACTGAAGCTTTCTTT. It yields the protein CSARDLDTEAFF. The V and J genes are TRBV20-1 and TRBJ1-1; D gene uncertain. The CDR3 covers 12 residues. The V gene lost 0 bases and the J gene lost 3 bases, with 5 bases spanning the gap. Looked up from germline, CDR1 is DFQATT and CDR2 is SNEGSKA (reference sequence).

The CDR3 here is CAISDAGTNEKLFF. In DNA, the CDR3 is TGTGCCATCAGTGACGCAGGGACTAATGAAAAACTGTTTTTT. The chain carries TRBV10-3 and TRBJ1-4; D perhaps matches TRBD1 (5 bases). Germline assignment: CDR1 ENHRY and CDR2 SYGVKD. V was shortened by 3 bases and J by 2 bases, with 7 bases between the two germline ends. The CDR3 is 14 residues long.

This clonotype came up a few times. The rearrangement joins TRBV2 to TRBJ2-1; a weak D match, TRBD2 (6 bases). Trimming took off 5 bases at V and 8 bases at J, with 16 bases between the two ends. Per the germline V gene, CDR1 is SNHLY and CDR2 is FYNNEI. The CDR3 totals 14 residues. The CDR3 loop is CASSPGLRRDEQFF. CDR3 coding DNA: TGTGCCAGCAGTCCGGGACTCCGGAGGGATGAGCAGTTCTTC. The full variable domain, completed using reference TRBV2 and TRBJ2-1, is EPEVTQTPSHQVTQMGQEVILRCVPISNHLYFYWYRQILGQKVEFLVSFYNNEISEKSEIFDDQFSVERPDGSNFTLKIRSTKLEDSAMYFCASSPGLRRDEQFFGPGTRLTVL.

The rearrangement joins TRBV7-2 to TRBJ2-7; 8 bases fit TRBD2. Per germline, CDR1 SGHTA and CDR2 FQGNSA. The CDR3 is 14 amino acids. The trim removed 7 bases at V and 0 bases at J, leaving 5 bases unmatched. For the CDR3, the DNA is TGTGCCAGCACCCAAGCGGGGGTCTCCTACGAGCAGTACTTC. As protein: CASTQAGVSYEQYF.

The V and J genes are TRBV25-1 and TRBJ2-3; 12 bases match TRBD2. With V trimmed by 8 bases and J by 0 bases, 15 bases remained unmatched. There are 19 residues in the CDR3. From germline, CDR1 is MGHDK and CDR2 SYGVNS. The CDR3 coding sequence is TGTGCCAGCTCTCCCTCCTTTCCTAGCGGGAGGGTGAGCACAGATACGCAGTATTTT. This encodes CASSPSFPSGRVSTDTQYF.

The chain uses TRBV29-1 and TRBJ1-1; 7 bases map to TRBD1. This CDR3 has 13 residues. V shed 8 bases, J shed 5 bases, and the junction held 11 bases outside the gene matches. Per the germline V gene, CDR1 is SQVTM and CDR2 is ANQGSEA. The CDR3, as DNA: TGCAGCTCCTCGACTACAGGGGCAACTGAAGCTTTCTTT. Translation gives CSSSTTGATEAFF.

The table lists this clonotype with a few counts. The chain is built from TRBV2 and TRBJ1-4; no clear D. Between the trimmed V and J ends, which lost 7 bases and 4 bases, there was a span of 7 bases. Germline CDR1 and CDR2: SNHLY and FYNNEI. The CDR3 loop spans 12 amino acids. The CDR3 nucleotides are TGTGCCAGCAATTCTTTTAATGAAAAACTGTTTTTT. As protein: CASNSFNEKLFF.

The V call is TRBV16, the J call TRBJ1-1; D ambiguous. With 0 bases removed from V and 1 base from J, the gap between germline ends came to 9 bases. This CDR3 is 15 amino acids long. The germline V gene has CDR1 KGHSY and CDR2 FQNENV. The CDR3 protein is CASSQSPGGNTEAFF. In nucleotides, the CDR3 is TGTGCCAGCAGCCAATCACCGGGAGGGAACACTGAAGCTTTCTTT.

As concerns this clonotype: A clone one base away is much larger, so this may be a read error. The chain uses TRBV15 and TRBJ1-2; D gene unclear. The CDR3 spans 14 residues. CDR1 and CDR2 (germline): LNHNV, YYDKDF (reference sequence). The chain's CDR3 is CTTSRDKSGRGYTF. The CDR3 nucleotides read TGTACCACCAGCAGAGATAAGTCCGGTCGAGGCTACACCTTC.

V and J are TRBV27 and TRBJ1-2; 7 bases match TRBD1. Germline V gene lookup returns CDR1 MNHEY and CDR2 SMNVEV (reference sequence). This CDR3 region has 14 residues. Losses at the gene ends were 4 bases for V and 4 bases for J; bases not matched to a gene: 6. The CDR3 DNA reads as TGTGCCAGCAGTTGGGACAGCCTTTCCTATGGCTACACCTTC. This sequence encodes CASSWDSLSYGYTF.

To note about this clonotype: Sequence at one end of the junction differs from germline and may be a read error. The gene calls are TRBV29-1 and TRBJ2-2; the D gene is possibly TRBD2 (7 bases). This CDR3 comprises 15 residues. Germline V lookup: CDR1 SQVTM, CDR2 ANQGSEA. Written as DNA, the CDR3 is TGCAGCGTTGGGATCGGGGGGCCCAACACCGGAGAGCTGTTTTTT. Encoded protein: CSVGIGGPNTGELFF.

With regard to this clonotype: Being one base from a much bigger clone, this may be a read error. The chain uses TRBV12-3 or TRBV12-4 and TRBJ2-4; 10 nucleotides line up with TRBD2. Gene TRBJ2-7 matches the end of the DNA better, so the J call may be wrong. The length of the CDR3 is 14 residues. The CDR3 bases are TGTGCCAACAGTTTAGCGGGGGGAACTTACGAGCAGTACTTC. This gives the protein CANSLAGGTYEQYF.

V is TRBV7-3 and J is TRBJ2-1; 8 positions agree with TRBD2. The germline gives CDR1 SGHTA, CDR2 FQGTGA. The length of the CDR3 is 16 residues. The J segment lost 5 bases and the V segment lost 5 bases, leaving 11 bases of the junction unmatched. The CDR3 protein is CASSGTGTRFHNEQFF. The CDR3 DNA reads TGTGCCAGCAGCGGAACCGGGACTAGGTTTCACAATGAGCAGTTCTTC.

This clonotype was found a few times. This sequence joins TRBV5-1 and TRBJ2-1, with D tentatively TRBD1 (6 bases). The CDR3 length is 13 residues. V was clipped by 0 bases and J by 9 bases, with 10 bases between them. The germline gives CDR1 SGHRS, CDR2 YFSETQ. CDR3 in DNA: TGCGCCAGCAGCTTGGCCAGACAGGTTGAGCAGTTCTTC. Protein sequence: CASSLARQVEQFF.

J is TRBJ2-5 and V is TRBV28; D might be TRBD1 (6 bases). Germline loops: CDR1 MDHEN, CDR2 SYDVKM. CDR3 length: 17 amino acids. V gave up 3 bases and J gave up 2 bases, with 19 bases separating them. The CDR3 DNA follows: TGTGCCAGCAGTTTGTCCTCTTGGGACACAGGACAAGAGACCCAGTACTTC. Amino acid sequence: CASSLSSWDTGQETQYF.

This clonotype appeared a few times. The chain carries TRBV5-5 and TRBJ2-7; D uncertain. Between the trimmed V and J ends, which lost 1 base and 1 base, there was a span of 12 bases. The CDR3 has 15 amino acids. Per the germline V gene, CDR1 is SGHKS and CDR2 is YYEKEE (reference sequence). The CDR3 protein is CASSLSGQSSYEQYF. In nucleotides, the CDR3 is TGTGCCAGCAGCTTGAGTGGCCAGTCATCCTACGAGCAGTACTTC. Filled out from reference TRBV5-5 and TRBJ2-7, the complete variable domain reads DAGVTQSPTHLIKTRGQQVTLRCSPISGHKSVSWYQQVLGQGPQFIFQYYEKEERGRGNFPDRFSARQFPNYSSELNVNALLLGDSALYLCASSLSGQSSYEQYFGPGTRLTVT.

Notes on this clonotype: A single base separates this from a much larger clone, so it may be a read error. V and J are TRBV7-9 and TRBJ2-3, with 7 bases matching TRBD1. The CDR3 totals 14 residues. Germline values: CDR1 SEHNR, CDR2 FQNEAQ (reference sequence). V lost 5 bases to trimming and J lost 2 bases; unmatched junction nucleotides: 4. CDR3 sequence: CASSHRGITDTQYF. CDR3 nucleotides: TGTGCCAGCAGCCACAGGGGAATCACAGATACGCAGTATTTT.

This chain connects TRBV10-3 to TRBJ2-7; TRBD1 agrees at 10 bases. Trimming removed 4 bases from V and 6 bases from J; junction bases left unmatched: 6. This CDR3 contains 14 residues. Germline V lookup: CDR1 ENHRY, CDR2 SYGVKD. The CDR3 region has the DNA TGTGCCATCAGTGCGGGGACAGGGGTCGGCGAGCAGTACTTC. Translating gives CAISAGTGVGEQYF.

V usage is TRBV20-1 and J usage is TRBJ1-1, with D unresolved. Trimming removed 1 base at V and 0 bases at J, with 12 bases between. From germline, CDR1 is DFQATT and CDR2 SNEGSKA (reference sequence). CDR3 length: 15 residues. The CDR3 bases are TGCAGTGCTAGAGGTGCGGCAGGTCTGAACACTGAAGCTTTCTTT. This codes for CSARGAAGLNTEAFF.

The chain has TRBV4-1 and TRBJ2-6; 10 nucleotides match TRBD1. Per the germline V gene, CDR1 is MGHRA and CDR2 is YSYEKL. There are 19 residues in the CDR3. V shed 6 bases and J 3 bases; nucleotides not matched to a gene: 14. The CDR3 loop reads CASSPSTGGPVFGANVLTF. CDR3 nucleotide sequence: TGCGCCAGCAGTCCCTCGACAGGGGGCCCCGTTTTTGGGGCCAACGTCCTGACTTTC.